This paragraph covers one T cell receptor beta chain sequence. Its antigen is not known. This sample stems from a study of post-analysis software for immune sequencing data. Whole-study findings and limits: The study found TRBV5-6, TRBV5-1 and TRBV20-1 among several TRBV segments more frequent in patients than controls. Strong co-clustering by F measure was evident for samples that had been prepared in the same batch.

Germline lookup yields CDR1 SGHTA and CDR2 FQGTGA. The V end lost 5 bases, the J end lost 10 bases, and 15 bases lay between the germline ends. There are 13 residues in the CDR3. Each TCR beta cDNA library carried unique molecular identifiers. T cells, about 0.9 to 11 million of them, yielded roughly 470,000 cDNA molecules. TCRdb reanalysed the PCR reads using MiXCR and keeps one entry per CDR3 protein. Here the sample spans about 680,000 distinct CDR3 sequences, 55% to 70% being singletons. This receptor was obtained from a girl between 2 and 10 years old with multiple sclerosis. The J gene is TRBJ2-1, the V gene TRBV7-3; D is ambiguous. The sequenced sample was blood. The CDR3 is CASSRYGSEEQFF. CDR3 coding DNA: TGTGCCAGCAGCCGATATGGGTCCGAGGAGCAGTTCTTC.